These 5 T cell receptor beta chains were all obtained from the same sample, sequenced in a study of lymphopenia after photon versus proton radiotherapy. Libraries were prepared by immunoSEQ multiplex PCR; TCRdb keeps only in-frame clonotypes and omits some of them. This sample has 65,000 to 70,000 clones, with more than 75% found just once. Sequenced here: peripheral blood, sampled from a patient treated with photon-based radiotherapy. The receptors here all came from a woman in her seventies with pancreatic cancer.

This clone was detected only once. This sequence joins TRBV6-4 and TRBJ2-1, with 11 nucleotides matching TRBD2. J was trimmed by 8 bases and V by 5 bases; bases with no gene match: 8. This CDR3 is 15 amino acids long. Germline-derived CDR1 and CDR2 are MRHNA and SNTAGT. The CDR3 region is CASSLTSGSIDEQFF. The CDR3 DNA is TGTGCCAGCAGTCTTACTAGCGGGAGTATCGATGAGCAGTTCTTC.

The chain couples TRBV11-3 to TRBJ2-1, with D perhaps matching TRBD2 (6 bases). CDR3 size: 14 residues. V lost 1 base and J lost 4, with 8 bases in between. Germline V gives CDR1 SGHNT, CDR2 YENEEA. This CDR3 reads CASSLGGRYNEQFF. The DNA of the CDR3 is TGTGCCAGCAGCTTAGGGGGGAGGTACAATGAGCAGTTCTTC.

This clone has a handful of counts. The chain uses TRBV19 and TRBJ2-5; TRBD2 is a possible D gene (6 bases). The CDR3 covers 17 residues. V lost 5 bases, J lost 1 base, and 20 bases lay in between. Germline V gives CDR1 LNHDA, CDR2 SQIVND (reference sequence). The CDR3 coding sequence is TGTGCCAGTAGTGCGGGGCGTCGAAAGGCGGGCCAAGAGACCCAGTACTTC. Translated, it gives CASSAGRRKAGQETQYF.

This clone was seen only a few times. The chain uses TRBV29-1 and TRBJ2-3; tentative D call: TRBD2 (6 bases). Germline assignment: CDR1 SQVTM and CDR2 ANQGSEA. This CDR3 has 12 amino acids. The V gene lost 6 bases and the J gene lost 2 bases, with 9 bases spanning the gap. This chain's CDR3 is CSVEGSTDTQYF. The CDR3 coding sequence is TGCAGCGTGGAGGGCTCCACAGATACGCAGTATTTT.

This chain links TRBV18 with TRBJ2-3; 8 nucleotides match TRBD2. CDR3 length: 15 residues. Germline-derived CDR1 and CDR2 are KGHSH and LQKENI. V dropped 5 bases and J dropped 2; count of bases not matched to a gene: 6. CDR3 DNA sequence: TGTGCCAGCTCATCCTTAGCGGGGACCACAGATACGCAGTATTTT. It yields the protein CASSSLAGTTDTQYF.